One sample yielded the 10 T cell receptor beta chains listed below, sequenced in a study of T cell repertoires in cytomegalovirus infection. Using its own MiXCR run on the reads, TCRdb lists one record per CDR3 protein. This table holds approximately 89,000 distinct CDR3 sequences, roughly 25% found once. Their target antigens are unknown. The source material was CD8+ T cells from cultured PBMCs, sampled from culture after CMV antigen stimulation. All receptors derive from a human donor in good health (CMV status not recorded). Some clones in this sample may be carry-over from other donors' samples.

This rearrangement joins TRBV30 to TRBJ2-7, with TRBD1 as a possible D gene (5 bases). CDR1 and CDR2 (germline): GTSNPN, SVGIG (reference sequence). V lost 1 base and J 2 bases, leaving 15 bases between the germline ends. The CDR3 has 15 residues. The CDR3 DNA sequence: TGTGCCTGGAGTGGTGGGCAGGGCCGCACCTACGAGCAGTACTTC. Protein: CAWSGGQGRTYEQYF.

This clonotype was found many times. This chain links TRBV7-2 with TRBJ2-1; 9 bases agree with TRBD2. Trimming at V came to 7 bases and at J to 2 bases, leaving 6 bases not matched to a gene. Germline CDR1 SGHTA, CDR2 FQGNSA. CDR3 length: 15 residues. In DNA form, the CDR3 reads TGTGCCAGCAAGAAGCGGGGGGAGCCCTACAATGAGCAGTTCTTC. Translating gives CASKKRGEPYNEQFF.

This clonotype was seen repeatedly, ten times or more. The chain has TRBV7-9 and TRBJ1-1, with D possibly TRBD1 on 6 matching bases. The V end lost 5 bases, the J end lost 4 bases, and 17 bases lay between the germline ends. Germline CDR1 SEHNR, CDR2 FQNEAQ (reference sequence). This CDR3 has 15 residues. The CDR3 nucleotides read TGTGCCAGCAGCCACCCACAGGGTATGGTCACTGAAGCTTTCTTT. It codes for CASSHPQGMVTEAFF.

The chain carries TRBV29-1 and TRBJ2-7; no reliable D call. From germline, CDR1 is SQVTM and CDR2 ANQGSEA. Trimming took off 1 base at V and 0 bases at J, with 7 bases between the two ends. CDR3 length: 13 amino acids. The CDR3 coding sequence is TGCAGCGTTGAAGCGCCCAACTCCTACGAGCAGTACTTC. It codes for CSVEAPNSYEQYF.

The genes are TRBV11-3 and TRBJ2-1; 7 bases are shared with TRBD1. Germline loops: CDR1 SGHNT, CDR2 YENEEA. V dropped 0 bases and J dropped 7; count of bases not matched to a gene: 9. This CDR3 has 16 amino acids. The CDR3 protein is CASSLDVTGSSNEQFF. CDR3 sequence (DNA): TGTGCCAGCAGCTTAGACGTGACAGGGTCTAGTAATGAGCAGTTCTTC.

V gene TRBV7-2 combines with J gene TRBJ2-5; 8 nucleotides agree with TRBD2. The CDR3 consists of 14 residues. CDR1 is SGHTA, CDR2 FQGNSA, per germline. Germline trimming cut 7 bases from V and 5 bases from J; bases unmatched to any gene: 9. CDR3 loop: CASIPAGGLETQYF. CDR3 DNA: TGTGCCAGCATCCCGGCGGGGGGCCTTGAGACCCAGTACTTC.

This clonotype was counted ten times or more. This chain joins TRBV7-2 and TRBJ1-5; D not certain. The CDR3 is made up of 14 amino acids. Trimming removed 5 bases from V and 1 base from J, with 9 bases in between. Germline loops: CDR1 SGHTA, CDR2 FQGNSA. The CDR3 here is CASSPAGSNQPQHF. In DNA form, the CDR3 reads TGTGCCAGCAGCCCGGCGGGGAGCAATCAGCCCCAGCATTTT.

The V gene is TRBV2, the J gene TRBJ2-2; the D is unclear. This CDR3 has 14 amino acids. Trimming left V 8 bases short and J 0 bases short, with 10 bases between. Looked up from germline, CDR1 is SNHLY and CDR2 is FYNNEI. This CDR3 reads CASPSDANTGELFF. CDR3 nucleotides: TGTGCCAGCCCCAGCGACGCGAACACCGGGGAGCTGTTTTTT.

There are many counts of this clonotype. This sequence joins TRBV7-6 and TRBJ2-1; the match to TRBD2 covers 12 bases. Unmatched junction bases numbered 5, after V lost 0 bases and J lost 8 bases. CDR3 size: 16 residues. Germline V CDR1 and CDR2: SGHVS, FNYEAQ. This chain's CDR3 is CASSLAGLAGGDEQFF. CDR3 nucleotide sequence: TGTGCCAGCAGCTTAGCGGGGCTAGCGGGAGGGGATGAGCAGTTCTTC. The whole variable domain, filled in from reference TRBV7-6 and TRBJ2-1, reads GAGVSQSPRYKVTKRGQDVALRCDPISGHVSLYWYRQALGQGPEFLTYFNYEAQQDKSGLPNDRFSAERPEGSISTLTIQRTEQRDSAMYRCASSLAGLAGGDEQFFGPGTRLTVL.

The chain has TRBV27 and TRBJ2-1; possibly TRBD2 for D (5 bases). Germline lookup yields CDR1 MNHEY and CDR2 SMNVEV (reference sequence). The CDR3 contains 15 residues. V lost 3 bases and J 5 bases, leaving 14 bases between the germline ends. The CDR3 DNA sequence: TGTGCCAGCAGTTTGGGGTCAAGGACTGACAATGAGCAGTTCTTC. It specifies CASSLGSRTDNEQFF.